Included here is one TCR beta chain sequence, with context. Its antigen is as yet unknown. The data stem from a study of radiation and T cells in renal cell carcinoma. Study-level results: From baseline, blood top tumor clonotypes peaked at 2 weeks post-radiation.

Time point indicated: blood 4 weeks post-SBRT, at nephrectomy. The sample's treatment: 15 Gy SBRT to primary tumor, nephrectomy 4 weeks later. Sequencing was performed with immunoSEQ multiplex PCR; in TCRdb, only in-frame clones are kept and a portion is missing. The table shows 75,000 to 90,000 clones, with roughly nine tenths occurring only once. This CDR3 comprises 12 residues. CDR1 and CDR2 from the germline V gene are GTSNPN and SVGIG (reference sequence). V was trimmed by 8 bases and J by 4 bases, leaving 14 bases between them. The sample consisted of blood, taken from a patient whose treatment included radiotherapy and nephrectomy. The receptor was derived from a woman between 65 and 79 years old with renal cell carcinoma. V usage is TRBV30 and J usage is TRBJ2-5; D remains ambiguous. DNA of the CDR3: TGTGCCCGTTCGGGTCGAGGAGAGACCCAGTACTTC. Amino acid sequence: CARSGRGETQYF.